This T cell receptor beta chain was found in a study of Ad26.COV2.S vaccination and SARS-CoV-2 variants. Study background: The vaccine Ad26.COV2.S was put into the muscle once, or twice with 56 days between.

Study results and limitations: Researchers cautioned that TCR breadth and depth analyses may have underestimated total T cell responses.

The assay was immunoSEQ multiplex PCR, and TCRdb's table has in-frame clones only and misses some. This sample has roughly 380,000 clones; over 75% occur once, and the top ten carry around 3.5%. Noted treatment: roughly 19 received Ad26.COV2.S at low or high dose, single or two shots; about 5 received placebo; per-sample allocation not given. It was on day 63 after the first vaccine or placebo injection that samples were taken. Vaccine was an Ad26 vector expressing Wuhan-strain SARS-CoV-2 spike. In regard to this clone: As yet, its antigen is unknown.

V shed 4 bases and J 5 bases; nucleotides not matched to a gene: 7. From germline, CDR1 is LGHNA and CDR2 YSLEER. The CDR3 contains 15 residues. The source of this sequence is a person aged 18-60 years who received the Ad26.COV2.S COVID-19 vaccine or a placebo. The rearrangement uses TRBV4-3 and TRBJ2-2; TRBD1 aligns across 7 bases. Sequenced material: peripheral blood, taken in a trial of Ad26.COV2.S vaccine versus placebo. Written as DNA, the CDR3 is TGCGCCAGCAGCCCATCGACAGGGCGTACCGGGGAGCTGTTTTTT. Its translation is CASSPSTGRTGELFF.